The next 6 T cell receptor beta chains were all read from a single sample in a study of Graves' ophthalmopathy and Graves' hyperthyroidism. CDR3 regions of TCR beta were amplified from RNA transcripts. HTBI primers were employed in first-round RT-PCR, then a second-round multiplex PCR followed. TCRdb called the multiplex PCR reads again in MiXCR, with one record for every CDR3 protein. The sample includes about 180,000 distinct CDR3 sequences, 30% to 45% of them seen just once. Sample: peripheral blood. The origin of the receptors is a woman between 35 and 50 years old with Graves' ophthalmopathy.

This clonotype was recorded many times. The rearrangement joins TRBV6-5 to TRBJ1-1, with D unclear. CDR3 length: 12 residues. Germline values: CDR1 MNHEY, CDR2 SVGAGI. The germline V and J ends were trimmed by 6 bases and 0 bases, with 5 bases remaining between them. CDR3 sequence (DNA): TGTGCCAGCAGGGTTGTGAACACTGAAGCTTTCTTT. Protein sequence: CASRVVNTEAFF.

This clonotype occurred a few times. The CDR3 DNA reads as TGTGCCAGCAGTGAAGCGGGCGGCGGGAGCGGGCAAGAGACCCAGTACTTC. Translation: CASSEAGGGSGQETQYF. The chain couples TRBV6-1 to TRBJ2-5, with 7 bases matching TRBD2. Germline CDR1 MNHNS, CDR2 SASEGT. V trimming: 0 bases; J trimming: 2 bases; junction bases outside the gene matches: 9. There are 17 residues in the CDR3.

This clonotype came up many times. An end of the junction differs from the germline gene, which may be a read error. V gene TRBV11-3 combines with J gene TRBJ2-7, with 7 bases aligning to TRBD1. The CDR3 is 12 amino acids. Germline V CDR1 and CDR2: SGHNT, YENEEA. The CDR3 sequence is CASSSTGQAINF. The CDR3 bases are TGTGCCAGCAGCTCAACCGGACAGGCCATCAACTTC.

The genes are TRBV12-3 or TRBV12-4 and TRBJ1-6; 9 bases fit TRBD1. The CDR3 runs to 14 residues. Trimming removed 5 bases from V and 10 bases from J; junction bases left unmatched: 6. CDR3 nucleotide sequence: TGTGCCAGCAGTCGTGACAGGGGGAGATCACCCCTCCACTTT. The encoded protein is CASSRDRGRSPLHF.

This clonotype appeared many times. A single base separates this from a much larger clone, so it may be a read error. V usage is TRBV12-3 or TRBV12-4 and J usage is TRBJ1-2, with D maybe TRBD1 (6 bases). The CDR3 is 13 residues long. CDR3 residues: CASRTGRNYGHTF. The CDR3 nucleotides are TGTGCCAGCAGGACAGGTCGGAACTATGGCCACACCTTC.

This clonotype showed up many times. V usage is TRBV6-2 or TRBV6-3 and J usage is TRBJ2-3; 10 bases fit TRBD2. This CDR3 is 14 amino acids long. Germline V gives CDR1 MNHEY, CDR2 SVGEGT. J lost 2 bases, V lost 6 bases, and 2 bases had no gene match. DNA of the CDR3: TGTGCCAGCAGAGCGGGAGGGCCCACAGATACGCAGTATTTT. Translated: CASRAGGPTDTQYF.